The 20 T cell receptor beta chains below were found in one sample sequenced in a study of blood T cell repertoires in COVID-19. The repertoire was sequenced with immunoSEQ multiplex PCR; TCRdb's copy has only in-frame clones and lacks some. The sample lists about 190,000 clones, about 85% occurring once. Sequences were obtained from peripheral blood. The origin of the receptors is a man in his thirties or forties with acute or convalescent COVID-19.

This sequence joins TRBV6-6 and TRBJ1-2, with 7 bases aligning to TRBD1. Germline V gene sequence: CDR1 MNHNY, CDR2 SVGAGI (reference sequence). J lost 3 bases, V lost 7 bases, and 8 bases had no gene match. The CDR3 loop spans 14 amino acids. The CDR3 DNA follows: TGTGCCAGCATCCCGGGACAGCTGGACTATGGCTACACCTTC. Translation gives CASIPGQLDYGYTF.

This chain's CDR3 is CASRGEGVVHEQYF. The CDR3 coding sequence is TGTGCCAGCAGAGGCGAGGGGGTTGTGCACGAGCAGTACTTC. The chain uses TRBV2 and TRBJ2-7, with a tentative D call TRBD1 (6 bases). The CDR3 extends over 14 amino acids. Germline V gene data show CDR1 as SNHLY and CDR2 as FYNNEI. Between the trimmed V and J ends, which lost 6 bases and 5 bases, there was a span of 17 bases. The complete variable domain, with remaining parts taken from reference TRBV2 and TRBJ2-7, reads EPEVTQTPSHQVTQMGQEVILRCVPISNHLYFYWYRQILGQKVEFLVSFYNNEISEKSEIFDDQFSVERPDGSNFTLKIRSTKLEDSAMYFCASRGEGVVHEQYFGPGTRLTVT.

CDR3 sequence (DNA): TGCGCCAGCAGCTGGGGACAGGAGATATCACCCCTCCACTTT. Amino acid sequence: CASSWGQEISPLHF. The chain recombines TRBV5-1 with TRBJ1-6; 8 nucleotides align to TRBD1. V was clipped by 3 bases and J by 10 bases; unmatched bases: 6. Germline-derived CDR1 and CDR2 are SGHRS and YFSETQ. This CDR3 is built from 14 residues. The entire variable domain, with the rest obtained from reference TRBV5-1 and TRBJ1-6, is as follows: KAGVTQTPRYLIKTRGQQVTLSCSPISGHRSVSWYQQTPGQGLQFLFEYFSETQRNKGNFPGRFSGRQFSNSRSEMNVSTLELGDSALYLCASSWGQEISPLHFGNGTRLTVT.

The chain is built from TRBV7-9 and TRBJ2-5, with 7 bases matching TRBD1. The V segment lost 3 bases and the J segment 5 bases; nucleotides outside the gene matches: 9. From germline, CDR1 is SEHNR and CDR2 FQNEAQ (reference sequence). The CDR3 contains 15 residues. The CDR3 bases are TGTGCCAGCAGCTTTATAACAGGGGCAGCCGAGACCCAGTACTTC. This gives the protein CASSFITGAAETQYF. The whole variable domain, filled in from reference TRBV7-9 and TRBJ2-5, reads DTGVSQNPRHKITKRGQNVTFRCDPISEHNRLYWYRQTLGQGPEFLTYFQNEAQLEKSRLLSDRFSAERPKGSFSTLEIQRTEQGDSAMYLCASSFITGAAETQYFGPGTRLLVL.

The chain combines TRBV7-9 with TRBJ2-7, with D maybe TRBD2 (6 bases). The V gene lost 2 bases and the J gene lost 5 bases, with 16 bases spanning the gap. CDR1 and CDR2 (germline): SEHNR, FQNEAQ (reference sequence). The length of the CDR3 is 15 residues. The DNA of the CDR3 is TGTGCCAGCAGCTTAATGGGGGGTTCTAGGCACGAGCAGTACTTC. Translated: CASSLMGGSRHEQYF. The full variable domain, completed using reference TRBV7-9 and TRBJ2-7, is DTGVSQNPRHKITKRGQNVTFRCDPISEHNRLYWYRQTLGQGPEFLTYFQNEAQLEKSRLLSDRFSAERPKGSFSTLEIQRTEQGDSAMYLCASSLMGGSRHEQYFGPGTRLTVT.

The gene calls are TRBV7-9 and TRBJ1-5, with D perhaps TRBD1 (6 bases). CDR3 length: 14 amino acids. Trimming pared 6 bases from V and 3 bases from J, leaving 12 bases between. Germline V gene sequence: CDR1 SEHNR, CDR2 FQNEAQ (reference sequence). CDR3 loop: CASSSDRPNQPQHF. The CDR3 nucleotides read TGTGCCAGCAGTTCGGACAGACCCAATCAGCCCCAGCATTTT.

As DNA, the CDR3 is TGCGCCAGCAGCTTGTACGAGACAGATACGCAGTATTTT. Translation gives CASSLYETDTQYF. The chain combines TRBV5-1 with TRBJ2-3, with D hard to call. Germline CDR1 SGHRS, CDR2 YFSETQ. This CDR3 has 13 residues. V was pared by 1 base and J by 3 bases, with 6 bases between.

The rearrangement uses TRBV4-2 and TRBJ2-2, with D tentatively TRBD2 (6 bases). Trimming stripped 7 bases from V and 6 bases from J, with 15 bases between. The CDR3 has 14 residues. Per germline, CDR1 LGHNA and CDR2 YNFKEQ. The DNA of the CDR3 is TGTGCCAGCACCACCCCCGCGGGGCCCGGGGAGCTGTTTTTT. The encoded protein is CASTTPAGPGELFF.

The chain carries TRBV5-5 and TRBJ1-2; 10 bases match TRBD1. In germline, CDR1 is SGHKS, CDR2 YYEKEE (reference sequence). The V and J ends lost 4 bases and 7 bases, in that order; junction bases with no gene match: 4. There are 13 residues in the CDR3. CDR3: CASSRQGASGYTF. CDR3 sequence (DNA): TGTGCCAGCAGCCGACAGGGGGCAAGTGGCTACACCTTC.

The chain uses TRBV5-8 and TRBJ1-6, with a weak D call TRBD1 (6 bases). The V gene lost 4 bases and the J gene lost 0 bases, with 11 bases spanning the gap. CDR1 SGHTS and CDR2 YDEGEE come from the germline V gene. This CDR3 is built from 16 residues. The CDR3 coding sequence is TGTGCCAGCAGCCGCACAGGGAGCTCCTATAATTCACCCCTCCACTTT. The encoded protein is CASSRTGSSYNSPLHF.

This clone was counted only a few times. V usage is TRBV10-2 and J usage is TRBJ1-2; D remains ambiguous. This CDR3 contains 14 residues. Germline loops: CDR1 WSHSY, CDR2 SAAADI. Trimming stripped 6 bases from V and 4 bases from J, with 15 bases between. The CDR3 DNA follows: TGCGCCAGCAGCTCAGGCCCCCTCCTCTATGGCTACACCTTC. Amino acids: CASSSGPLLYGYTF.

The chain carries TRBV11-3 and TRBJ1-1; D is possibly TRBD1 (5 bases). Per germline, CDR1 SGHNT and CDR2 YENEEA. This CDR3 has 14 residues. V lost 5 bases to trimming and J lost 4 bases, with 14 bases between them. CDR3 in amino acids: CASSPGGVGTEAFF. In DNA, the CDR3 is TGTGCCAGCAGCCCCGGGGGGGTTGGCACTGAAGCTTTCTTT.

The chain is built from TRBV9 and TRBJ1-3, with TRBD1 identical over 7 bases. With 3 bases clipped from V and 0 bases from J, the junction kept 9 bases outside the gene matches. CDR1 and CDR2 from the germline V gene are SGDLS and YYNGEE. This CDR3 comprises 17 residues. Written as DNA, the CDR3 is TGTGCCAGCAGCGACCGCCAACAGGGGCGCTCTGGAAACACCATATATTTT. The encoded protein is CASSDRQQGRSGNTIYF.

In DNA form, the CDR3 reads TGTGCCAGCAGTCCTACGGGTTTTTCTAACTATGGCTACACCTTC. The encoded protein is CASSPTGFSNYGYTF. The chain couples TRBV11-2 to TRBJ1-2; D call uncertain. Germline assignment: CDR1 SGHAT and CDR2 FQNNGV. Trimming stripped 6 bases from V and 0 bases from J, with 14 bases between. This CDR3 region has 15 residues. The full variable domain, with the rest looked up from reference TRBV11-2 and TRBJ1-2, is EAGVAQSPRYKIIEKRQSVAFWCNPISGHATLYWYQQILGQGPKLLIQFQNNGVVDDSQLPKDRFSAERLKGVDSTLKIQPAKLEDSAVYLCASSPTGFSNYGYTFGSGTRLTVV.

The chain combines TRBV7-9 with TRBJ1-2, with D maybe TRBD1 (5 bases). The V and J ends lost 5 bases and 7 bases respectively, with 11 bases between them. This CDR3 has 12 amino acids. The germline V gene encodes CDR1 SEHNR and CDR2 FQNEAQ (reference sequence). The CDR3 DNA reads as TGTGCCAGCAGCGCTAGACAGCTTGGCTACACCTTC. Its translation: CASSARQLGYTF.

V usage is TRBV25-1 and J usage is TRBJ1-2; D unclear. Between the trimmed V and J ends, which lost 0 bases and 3 bases, there was a span of 11 bases. Germline assignment: CDR1 MGHDK and CDR2 SYGVNS. The CDR3 consists of 15 residues. The CDR3 region has the DNA TGTGCCAGCAGTGAATATGTAGACATAGACTATGGCTACACCTTC. It encodes CASSEYVDIDYGYTF.

The rearrangement joins TRBV19 to TRBJ2-6, with D possibly being TRBD1 (6 bases). The CDR3 is 13 residues long. V shed 10 bases and J shed 2 bases, with 9 bases lying between them. CDR1 and CDR2 (germline): LNHDA, SQIVND (reference sequence). CDR3 DNA sequence: TGTGCCACCACAGGGACTGGGGCCAACGTCCTGACTTTC. It is translated as CATTGTGANVLTF.

CDR3 region: CASSVGTSTDTQYF. The CDR3 DNA reads TGTGCCAGCAGCGTCGGGACTAGCACAGATACGCAGTATTTT. The chain carries TRBV5-4 and TRBJ2-3; TRBD2 is a possible D gene (6 bases). Per the germline V gene, CDR1 is SGHNT and CDR2 is YYREEE (reference sequence). The CDR3 covers 14 residues. V gave up 4 bases and J gave up 0 bases, with 9 bases separating them.

The gene calls are TRBV4-2 and TRBJ2-5; D call uncertain. Trimming shortened V by 1 base and J by 0 bases, and 6 bases separated the two germline ends. The CDR3 spans 14 residues. Germline loops: CDR1 LGHNA, CDR2 YNFKEQ. In DNA, the CDR3 is TGTGCCAGCAGCCAAGTGATAGACCAAGAGACCCAGTACTTC. It specifies CASSQVIDQETQYF.

In DNA form, the CDR3 reads TGTGCCAGCTACGACAGGGGAGGCTCTAACTATGGCTACACCTTC. Its translation is CASYDRGGSNYGYTF. The chain links TRBV2 to TRBJ1-2; 8 bases map to TRBD1. This CDR3 is built from 15 residues. Unmatched junction bases numbered 8, after V lost 8 bases and J lost 0 bases. The V gene's germline CDR1 is SNHLY and CDR2 FYNNEI.